This note documents a single T cell receptor (beta chain) sequence. V gave up 5 bases and J gave up 2 bases; unmatched junction bases: 2. The CDR3 extends over 13 amino acids. Original data processing: Reference gene primer amplification gave nucleated cell count estimates. The repertoire was sequenced with immunoSEQ multiplex PCR; TCRdb's copy has only in-frame clones and lacks some. V and J calls and clone size are given by that table; D and trimming were obtained from the DNA. The table shows 400,000 to 450,000 clones, with roughly 89% occurring only once. This sample is drawn from a study of blood T cell repertoires in COVID-19.

The TCR originated in a young man with COVID-19, enrolled during active disease. The chain recombines TRBV12-3 or TRBV12-4 with TRBJ1-2, with 7 positions matching TRBD1. The sample was peripheral blood. The CDR3 sequence: CASSKGQNYGYTF. The DNA for the CDR3 is TGTGCCAGCAGTAAGGGACAGAACTATGGCTACACCTTC.